This entry concerns a single T cell receptor beta chain. The antigen is unknown. The read terminates 3 residues before the CDR3 end, so the remaining end is supplied by the germline J gene. This specimen comes from a study of T cells in women clearing cervical HPV infection. The wider study: Case blood drawn at lesion detection; control blood after infection cleared. For cases, blood was sampled a median approximately 150 days after lesion detection, interquartile range roughly 85 to 200 days. General observations from the study: Unknown T-cell numbers per sample may underlie the richness differences. A classifier using richness and V gene abundances reached an AUC of approximately 0.8.

This CDR3 has 15 residues. CDR1 GTSNPN and CDR2 SVGIG come from the germline V gene (reference sequence). TCRdb keeps only in-frame clones here, not all; method: immunoSEQ multiplex PCR. With about 37,000 clones in the sample, the ten largest clones hold about 1.5%. What was sequenced was blood buffy coat. This TCR was recovered from a woman between 18 and 75 years old with a cervical HPV16 infection that either progressed to CIN3+ or cleared (not recorded which). The chain joins TRBV30 to TRBJ1-2; 7 nucleotides agree with TRBD1. The sequenced CDR3 bases are TGTGCCTGGAGTGGCCAAATTGACAGGGCCGATGAC. It translates to CAWSGQIDRADD. The CDR3 in its entirety is CAWSGQIDRADDYTF.